This T cell receptor (beta chain) was captured by sequencing in a study of spatial heterogeneity in lung cancer. On the study more broadly: Each unique TCR and UMI combination was seen more than ten times on average in raw reads.

The V gene's germline CDR1 is LGHDT and CDR2 YNNKEL (reference sequence). The CDR3 consists of 14 residues. V lost 2 bases, J lost 0 bases, and 5 bases lay in between. Time point denoted: sample taken at primary tumor resection. Material for sequencing was whole RNA from tumor, nontumor lung or frozen PBMC, left unsorted. Donation came from 70 or so patients with untreated early-stage non-small cell lung cancer. Findings and caveats of the study: Follow-up blood showed ubiquitous expanded tumor TCRs less than blood at resection did.

Worth noting for this clonotype: Its antigen remains unknown.

Every TCR cDNA molecule bore its own unique molecular identifier. TCRdb passed the 5' RACE reads through MiXCR, listing each CDR3 protein once. This table holds 75,000 to 85,000 distinct CDR3 sequences, approximately 20% found once. This TCR was sampled from a male donor with early-stage non-small cell lung cancer. The V and J genes are TRBV3-1 and TRBJ1-5, with unresolved D. Specimen: PBMCs, collected at surgery. Written as DNA, the CDR3 is TGTGCCAGCAGCCAAAGGGTTAGCAATCAGCCCCAGCATTTT. It encodes CASSQRVSNQPQHF.